These 8 T cell receptor beta chains came from one sample sequenced in a study of blood T cell repertoires in COVID-19. Sequenced by immunoSEQ multiplex PCR; TCRdb stores in-frame clones only, minus some. The table records over 200,000 clones, approximately 83% of them present only once. The sequenced sample was peripheral blood. The receptors were gathered from a man aged 35-49 years with acute or convalescent COVID-19.

The rearrangement links TRBV18 to TRBJ1-1; D is uncertain. The CDR3 spans 15 residues. The germline V and J ends were trimmed by 3 bases and 4 bases, with 15 bases remaining between them. Germline loops: CDR1 KGHSH, CDR2 LQKENI. This chain's CDR3 is CASSPPASRITEAFF. For the CDR3, the DNA is TGTGCCAGCTCACCCCCAGCGTCGAGGATCACTGAAGCTTTCTTT. Looking up the rest from reference TRBV18 and TRBJ1-1 gives the full variable domain: NAGVMQNPRHLVRRRGQEARLRCSPMKGHSHVYWYRQLPEEGLKFMVYLQKENIIDESGMPKERFSAEFPKEGPSILRIQQVVRGDSAAYFCASSPPASRITEAFFGQGTRLTVV.

This clone was seen only once. This chain uses TRBV7-9 with TRBJ2-1; 10 bases match TRBD1. CDR3 length equals 17 residues. V lost 5 bases to trimming and J lost 4 bases; unmatched junction nucleotides: 11. Per the germline V gene, CDR1 is SEHNR and CDR2 is FQNEAQ (reference sequence). Written as DNA, the CDR3 is TGTGCCAGCAGCCCCGGCCAAGGGGACAGGGGATACAATGAGCAGTTCTTC. Its protein product is CASSPGQGDRGYNEQFF. Variable domain in full (rest from reference TRBV7-9 and TRBJ2-1): DTGVSQNPRHKITKRGQNVTFRCDPISEHNRLYWYRQTLGQGPEFLTYFQNEAQLEKSRLLSDRFSAERPKGSFSTLEIQRTEQGDSAMYLCASSPGQGDRGYNEQFFGPGTRLTVL.

The V call is TRBV6-5, the J call TRBJ2-3, with a weak D call TRBD2 (5 bases). CDR1 is MNHEY, CDR2 SVGAGI, per germline. Trimming cost V 7 bases and J 6 bases, with 14 bases left between them. This CDR3 has 13 residues. The CDR3 DNA follows: TGTGCCAGCACTCGGGAACTAGGGGATACGCAGTATTTT. Protein: CASTRELGDTQYF.

This chain joins TRBV5-4 and TRBJ2-1; 7 bases line up with TRBD2. The CDR3 sequence is 14 residues long. With 0 bases clipped from V and 12 bases from J, the junction kept 9 bases outside the gene matches. The germline CDR1 and CDR2 sequences are SGHNT and YYREEE (reference sequence). CDR3 nucleotides: TGTGCCAGCAGCTTGGATGTTGCGGGAGTGAGGCAGTTCTTC. Encoded protein: CASSLDVAGVRQFF.

The V call is TRBV27, the J call TRBJ1-2; 9 nucleotides agree with TRBD1. CDR1 MNHEY and CDR2 SMNVEV come from the germline V gene (reference sequence). Trimming at V came to 0 bases and at J to 3 bases, leaving 8 bases not matched to a gene. The length of the CDR3 is 17 residues. The CDR3 coding sequence is TGTGCCAGCAGTTTATCGACCGGGACAGGGAAAGACTATGGCTACACCTTC. Its protein product is CASSLSTGTGKDYGYTF.

V and J are TRBV2 and TRBJ1-1, with 10 bases matching TRBD1. This CDR3 is 11 amino acids long. The V gene's germline CDR1 is SNHLY and CDR2 FYNNEI. Trimming removed 9 bases from V and 6 bases from J; junction bases left unmatched: 1. The CDR3 loop reads CARGQGPEAFF. The DNA of the CDR3 is TGTGCCAGGGGACAGGGGCCTGAAGCTTTCTTT.

The CDR3 here is CASSWGQAGREKLFF. The CDR3, as DNA: TGCGCCAGCAGCTGGGGACAGGCTGGACGGGAAAAACTGTTTTTT. V and J are TRBV5-1 and TRBJ1-4; 8 nucleotides align to TRBD1. The V gene end was trimmed by 3 bases and the J gene end by 8 bases; junction bases not matched to a gene: 9. The CDR3 spans 15 residues. Germline CDR1 reads SGHRS; CDR2 reads YFSETQ.

The chain is built from TRBV27 and TRBJ1-5; no definite D call. This CDR3 spans 13 amino acids. Germline CDR1 is MNHEY and CDR2 is SMNVEV (reference sequence). V was pared by 4 bases and J by 4 bases, with 8 bases between. CDR3 DNA sequence: TGTGCCAGCAGTTCGGCCGGGAATCAGCCCCAGCATTTT. This gives the protein CASSSAGNQPQHF.